The present T cell receptor beta chain was sequenced within a study of T cells after yellow fever vaccination. Looking at the study overall: Researchers used SMART-Seq v4 Ultra Low Input to prepare fractions that had low cell numbers.

TCRdb reanalysed the 5' RACE reads using MiXCR and keeps one entry per CDR3 protein. The sample includes 300,000 to 350,000 distinct CDR3 sequences, around 10% seen only once; the top ten take 3% to 3.5%. This clonotype was seen at least ten times. The ends lost 4 bases at V and 1 base at J; junction bases unmatched: 4. The germline V gene encodes CDR1 SGDLS and CDR2 YYNGEE. The CDR3 has 14 residues. The gene calls are TRBV9 and TRBJ1-1, with TRBD1 matching over 7 bases. This clonotype was sampled from a man aged 18 to 29 who received the YFV17D yellow fever vaccine. Sequenced here: CD4+ T cells sorted from PBMCs, sampled 45 days after the yellow fever booster vaccination. The CDR3 is CASSPSGGNTEAFF. Here the CDR3 DNA reads TGTGCCAGCAGCCCGTCAGGGGGGAACACTGAAGCTTTCTTT.